These T cell receptor beta chains were read from a single sample in a study of blood T cell repertoires in COVID-19. The repertoire was sequenced with immunoSEQ multiplex PCR; TCRdb's copy has only in-frame clones and lacks some. This table holds about 100,000 clones, 86% found once. Sequenced material: peripheral blood. Every receptor here comes from a man older than 75 with acute or convalescent COVID-19. Each CDR3 is given with its conserved first and last residue. Each record gives: J gene, V gene, clone size, CDR3 protein. Clone size is shown for a subset of rows, as once, few, many or a class of expanded clone.

j_call: TRBJ2-5; v_call: TRBV7-2; clone_size: -; cdr3_aa: CASSSPQGWETQYF
j_call: TRBJ2-5; v_call: TRBV3-1/TRBV3-2; clone_size: -; cdr3_aa: CASSPRGIRETQYF
j_call: TRBJ2-7; v_call: TRBV18; clone_size: -; cdr3_aa: CASSPGQGSVYEQYF
j_call: TRBJ2-1; v_call: TRBV18; clone_size: -; cdr3_aa: CASSPPRLADISYNEQFF
j_call: TRBJ2-1; v_call: TRBV24-1; clone_size: -; cdr3_aa: CATRPTGSSYNEQFF
j_call: TRBJ1-4; v_call: TRBV5-1; clone_size: -; cdr3_aa: CASSLRGSATNEKLFF
j_call: TRBJ1-2; v_call: TRBV27; clone_size: -; cdr3_aa: CASWRRGQGDGYTF
j_call: TRBJ2-5; v_call: TRBV30; clone_size: -; cdr3_aa: CAWTTSGRAEETQYF
j_call: TRBJ2-2; v_call: TRBV9; clone_size: -; cdr3_aa: CASSIDSANTGELFF
j_call: TRBJ1-6; v_call: TRBV28; clone_size: -; cdr3_aa: CASSYPSDYNSPLHF
j_call: TRBJ2-1; v_call: TRBV9; clone_size: -; cdr3_aa: CASSVSSSYNEQFF
j_call: TRBJ1-1; v_call: TRBV9; clone_size: -; cdr3_aa: CASSPPRGHRDTEAFF
j_call: TRBJ1-1; v_call: TRBV29-1; clone_size: -; cdr3_aa: CSVAGTGVTEAFF
j_call: TRBJ2-7; v_call: TRBV11-2; clone_size: -; cdr3_aa: CASSFGRGSYEQYF
j_call: TRBJ1-2; v_call: TRBV12-3/TRBV12-4; clone_size: -; cdr3_aa: CASSSDSYGYTF
j_call: TRBJ1-2; v_call: TRBV30; clone_size: -; cdr3_aa: CAWSVQATIGYTF
j_call: TRBJ2-1; v_call: TRBV5-8; clone_size: -; cdr3_aa: CASSSFAGTARGNEQFF
j_call: TRBJ2-7; v_call: TRBV5-6; clone_size: -; cdr3_aa: CASSWGTLTYEQYF
j_call: TRBJ1-4; v_call: TRBV21-1; clone_size: -; cdr3_aa: CASSKAPAYRGDEKLFF
j_call: TRBJ2-1; v_call: TRBV5-1; clone_size: -; cdr3_aa: CASSLLTSGMDEQFF
j_call: TRBJ1-4; v_call: TRBV4-1; clone_size: -; cdr3_aa: CASSPEYHEKLFF
j_call: TRBJ1-5; v_call: TRBV19; clone_size: -; cdr3_aa: CASSELLGQSQPQHF
j_call: TRBJ2-2; v_call: TRBV11-3; clone_size: -; cdr3_aa: CASSLEGGRLGELFF
j_call: TRBJ2-1; v_call: TRBV7-3; clone_size: -; cdr3_aa: CASSPPGRVYNEQFF
j_call: TRBJ1-5; v_call: TRBV7-8; clone_size: -; cdr3_aa: CASSPGASNQPQHF
j_call: TRBJ1-2; v_call: TRBV20-1; clone_size: -; cdr3_aa: CSASESGQSYGYTF
j_call: TRBJ2-2; v_call: TRBV5-6; clone_size: -; cdr3_aa: CASSLAPRRVVSPLELFF
j_call: TRBJ2-7; v_call: TRBV5-1; clone_size: -; cdr3_aa: CASSRGELSGTSYEQYF
j_call: TRBJ2-4; v_call: TRBV19; clone_size: -; cdr3_aa: CASSIRGLGLKNIQYF
j_call: TRBJ1-5; v_call: TRBV6-6; clone_size: -; cdr3_aa: CASRAPNQPQHF
j_call: TRBJ2-6; v_call: TRBV29-1; clone_size: -; cdr3_aa: CSVERGTGANVLTF
j_call: TRBJ2-3; v_call: TRBV3-1/TRBV3-2; clone_size: -; cdr3_aa: CASSQGPQGTDTQYF
j_call: TRBJ2-1; v_call: TRBV10-3; clone_size: -; cdr3_aa: CAIASGPYNEQFF
j_call: TRBJ2-6; v_call: TRBV7-2; clone_size: -; cdr3_aa: CASSLGSFSGANVLTF
j_call: TRBJ2-5; v_call: TRBV11-2; clone_size: -; cdr3_aa: CASSRPFRKGVQETQYF
j_call: TRBJ2-1; v_call: TRBV9; clone_size: -; cdr3_aa: CASSEREGREFF
j_call: TRBJ2-3; v_call: TRBV24-1; clone_size: -; cdr3_aa: CATSDLGQGVGTDTQYF
j_call: TRBJ1-2; v_call: TRBV28; clone_size: -; cdr3_aa: CASSLLPGQNYGYTF
j_call: TRBJ2-5; v_call: TRBV7-3; clone_size: -; cdr3_aa: CASSFGGRAQETQYF
j_call: TRBJ1-3; v_call: TRBV20-1; clone_size: -; cdr3_aa: CSASGQGAGGNTIYF
j_call: TRBJ1-4; v_call: TRBV9; clone_size: -; cdr3_aa: CASSARTGFNEKLFF
j_call: TRBJ2-1; v_call: TRBV5-1; clone_size: -; cdr3_aa: CASSFNNEQFF
j_call: TRBJ2-1; v_call: TRBV18; clone_size: -; cdr3_aa: CASSPGGLAGGGEQFF
j_call: TRBJ2-7; v_call: TRBV28; clone_size: -; cdr3_aa: CASSPRGSLREQYF
j_call: TRBJ2-7; v_call: TRBV6-5; clone_size: -; cdr3_aa: CASQAGTGGVKQYF
j_call: TRBJ2-2; v_call: TRBV27; clone_size: -; cdr3_aa: CASSFKNTGELFF
j_call: TRBJ2-5; v_call: TRBV27; clone_size: -; cdr3_aa: CASSFLGQGEETQYF
j_call: TRBJ2-7; v_call: TRBV29-1; clone_size: -; cdr3_aa: CSVSLTGSYEQYF
j_call: TRBJ2-7; v_call: TRBV18; clone_size: -; cdr3_aa: CASSPGTGGYEQYF
j_call: TRBJ2-3; v_call: TRBV5-6; clone_size: -; cdr3_aa: CASSSQRDTQYF
j_call: TRBJ2-7; v_call: TRBV28; clone_size: few; cdr3_aa: CASRVAGEEQYF
j_call: TRBJ1-2; v_call: TRBV5-6; clone_size: -; cdr3_aa: CASNLERYGYTF
j_call: TRBJ1-5; v_call: TRBV19; clone_size: -; cdr3_aa: CASSTTGTPTGQPQHF